This passage covers 6 T cell receptor beta chains from one sample sequenced in a study of T cells after yellow fever vaccination. TCRdb re-analysed the 5' RACE reads in MiXCR, keeping a single row per CDR3 protein. The sample lists just under 600,000 distinct CDR3 sequences, approximately 13% occurring once. Here the sequenced sample was PBMCs, taken on the day of the yellow fever booster vaccination. The receptors shown here come from a man in his thirties or forties who received the YFV17D yellow fever vaccine.

The chain uses TRBV7-6 and TRBJ2-2, with D perhaps TRBD2 (5 bases). V was clipped by 5 bases and J by 0 bases, with 19 bases between them. This CDR3 has 18 residues. The germline V gene has CDR1 SGHVS and CDR2 FNYEAQ. CDR3 loop: CASSGPGTAPSNTGELFF. CDR3 DNA: TGTGCCAGCAGCGGCCCGGGAACCGCACCGTCGAACACCGGGGAGCTGTTTTTT.

V gene TRBV5-1 combines with J gene TRBJ2-7, with D perhaps TRBD1 (6 bases). The germline V gene encodes CDR1 SGHRS and CDR2 YFSETQ. V shed 5 bases and J shed 0 bases, with 12 bases lying between them. This CDR3 is built from 14 residues. The CDR3 bases are TGCGCCAGCAGGCAGGGGACCTCCTCCTACGAGCAGTACTTC. Residues: CASRQGTSSYEQYF. Full variable domain (outside the CDR3, taken from reference TRBV5-1 and TRBJ2-7): KAGVTQTPRYLIKTRGQQVTLSCSPISGHRSVSWYQQTPGQGLQFLFEYFSETQRNKGNFPGRFSGRQFSNSRSEMNVSTLELGDSALYLCASRQGTSSYEQYFGPGTRLTVT.

This clonotype has more than one count but fewer than ten. This sequence joins TRBV5-1 and TRBJ2-3; D possibly corresponds to TRBD1 (5 bases). Trimming removed 0 bases at V and 2 bases at J, with 13 bases between. The germline gives CDR1 SGHRS, CDR2 YFSETQ. CDR3 length: 16 amino acids. The CDR3 sequence is CASSLAVGANTDTQYF. As DNA, the CDR3 is TGCGCCAGCAGCTTGGCCGTAGGGGCTAACACAGATACGCAGTATTTT.

In nucleotides, the CDR3 is TGCGCCAGCACCGACAGGGGCCCGGGTAGTGACACCATATATTTT. It specifies CASTDRGPGSDTIYF. The chain couples TRBV10-2 to TRBJ1-3; TRBD1 aligns across 8 bases. V gave up 7 bases and J gave up 8 bases; unmatched junction bases: 13. The CDR3 sequence is 15 residues long. Germline V gene data show CDR1 as WSHSY and CDR2 as SAAADI.

The J gene is TRBJ1-1, the V gene TRBV29-1; tentatively, D is TRBD1 (5 bases). Per the germline V gene, CDR1 is SQVTM and CDR2 is ANQGSEA. There are 15 residues in the CDR3. V was cut by 2 bases and J by 1 base, with 14 bases left in between. CDR3 residues: CSVERVPGPNTEAFF. CDR3 nucleotides: TGCAGCGTTGAAAGGGTCCCGGGACCGAACACTGAAGCTTTCTTT. The full variable domain, in which reference TRBV29-1 and TRBJ1-1 provide the parts outside the CDR3, is SAVISQKPSRDICQRGTSLTIQCQVDSQVTMMFWYRQQPGQSLTLIATANQGSEATYESGFVIDKFPISRPNLTFSTLTVSNMSPEDSSIYLCSVERVPGPNTEAFFGQGTRLTVV.

This clonotype is a singleton in its sample. The chain combines TRBV7-3 with TRBJ2-3; tentatively, D is TRBD2 (6 bases). V shed 5 bases and J shed 0 bases, with 12 bases lying between them. Germline V gives CDR1 SGHTA, CDR2 FQGTGA. This CDR3 has 15 residues. The CDR3 loop is CASSKAGTSTDTQYF. CDR3 bases: TGTGCCAGCAGCAAGGCGGGAACTAGCACAGATACGCAGTATTTT.